This T cell receptor beta chain emerged from a study of blood T cell repertoires in COVID-19. About the study: Acute-phase and convalescent COVID-19 samples originated in the United States, Italy and Spain.

Germline V lookup: CDR1 GTSNPN, CDR2 SVGIG (reference sequence). V lost 2 bases to trimming and J lost 2 bases; unmatched junction nucleotides: 2. The CDR3 sequence is 13 residues long. As originally analysed: From reference gene primer amplification, estimates of nucleated cell counts were derived. Clones were sequenced by immunoSEQ multiplex PCR, and TCRdb holds only the in-frame ones, with some missing. The V and J calls and the clone size are those of that table, but D and trimming were determined from the DNA. The repertoire includes 15,000 to 17,000 clones, about 81% of them detected once, and approximately 22% sits in the top ten.

The source material was peripheral blood. The origin of this receptor is a man aged 80 or over with active or convalescent COVID-19. The chain combines TRBV30 with TRBJ1-1, with TRBD1 matching 7 bases. CDR3 sequence reads: CAWSNRGNTEAFF. The CDR3, as DNA: TGTGCCTGGAGTAACAGGGGAAACACTGAAGCTTTCTTT.